The 10 T cell receptor beta chains below all came from one sample that was sequenced in a study of cytomegalovirus exposure and HLA in healthy donors. The PCR ran on 60 Vbeta and 13 Jbeta primers. Clones were read by immunoSEQ multiplex PCR, and TCRdb kept only the in-frame ones, dropping some. The table has approximately 190,000 clones, roughly 84% seen once; the top ten hold about 2.4%. Specimen: PBMCs. The receptors stem from a woman aged 45-59 years in good health and CMV-seropositive.

There are a few counts of this clone. J is TRBJ1-2 and V is TRBV16, with D possibly TRBD1 on 5 matching bases. V lost 2 bases to trimming and J lost 4 bases, with 14 bases between them. Germline CDR1 and CDR2: KGHSY and FQNENV. The CDR3 has 15 amino acids. The CDR3 sequence: CASSQRGSATYGYTF. For the CDR3, the DNA is TGTGCCAGCAGCCAAAGGGGTTCGGCTACCTATGGCTACACCTTC.

This clone was detected only a few times. The chain has TRBV28 and TRBJ1-3, with 8 bases identical to TRBD1. CDR3 size: 14 residues. Germline CDR1 MDHEN, CDR2 SYDVKM. V dropped 10 bases and J dropped 5; count of bases not matched to a gene: 10. CDR3 in DNA: TGTGCCACTACATCTGGACAGGGAAGAAACACCATATATTTT. It translates to CATTSGQGRNTIYF.

Turning to this clone: One end of the junction varies from germline; a read error may be responsible. The chain combines TRBV13 with TRBJ2-5; tentatively, D is TRBD1 (5 bases). From germline, CDR1 is PRHDT and CDR2 FYEKMQ (reference sequence). The length of the CDR3 is 14 residues. The CDR3 nucleotides read TGTGTCAGCAGCCCCAGACAGACGCTAGAGACCCAGTACTTC. Translating it yields CVSSPRQTLETQYF.

The J gene is TRBJ1-2, the V gene TRBV7-2; D call uncertain. The CDR3 contains 14 residues. Trimming stripped 4 bases from V and 8 bases from J, with 17 bases between. Germline lookup yields CDR1 SGHTA and CDR2 FQGNSA. The CDR3 is CASSSINPLSGYTF. The CDR3 region has the DNA TGTGCCAGCAGCTCAATAAACCCCCTTAGCGGCTACACCTTC.

The V gene is TRBV6-1, the J gene TRBJ2-7; a weak D match, TRBD1 (5 bases). Per the germline V gene, CDR1 is MNHNS and CDR2 is SASEGT. The V gene lost 6 bases and the J gene lost 9 bases, with 12 bases spanning the gap. This CDR3 spans 11 amino acids. The CDR3 sequence is CASSREFGQYF. CDR3 sequence (DNA): TGTGCCAGCAGCAGGGAATTCGGGCAGTACTTC.

The chain's CDR3 is CSAGQDFTDTQYF. For the CDR3, the DNA is TGCAGCGCTGGACAGGATTTCACAGATACGCAGTATTTT. The chain employs TRBV29-1 and TRBJ2-3; 7 bases are shared with TRBD1. Losses at the gene ends were 7 bases for V and 2 bases for J; bases not matched to a gene: 6. Germline CDR1 is SQVTM and CDR2 is ANQGSEA. The CDR3 extends over 13 amino acids.

The chain couples TRBV5-4 to TRBJ1-6, with D maybe TRBD1 (5 bases). Germline CDR1 SGHNT, CDR2 YYREEE (reference sequence). The CDR3 loop spans 12 amino acids. V was trimmed by 4 bases and J by 12 bases, leaving 11 bases between them. In DNA form, the CDR3 reads TGTGCCAGCAGCGTCCCTCAGGGACCCCTCCACTTT. Protein: CASSVPQGPLHF.

V is TRBV14 and J is TRBJ2-5; the match to TRBD2 covers 13 bases. This CDR3 has 17 residues. CDR1 is SGHDN, CDR2 FVKESK, per germline. The V and J ends lost 3 bases and 2 bases, in that order; junction bases with no gene match: 6. CDR3 sequence (DNA): TGTGCCAGCAGCCACCCCTGGGGACTAGCGGGGCAAGAGACCCAGTACTTC. Translation: CASSHPWGLAGQETQYF.

This clone has more than one count but fewer than ten. The chain carries TRBV6-5 and TRBJ2-1; the D is unclear. The CDR3 loop spans 13 amino acids. Germline values: CDR1 MNHEY, CDR2 SVGAGI. V shed 2 bases and J shed 10 bases, with 12 bases lying between them. DNA for the CDR3: TGTGCCAGCAGTTACGAGGCGACCACGGAGCAGTTCTTC. It specifies CASSYEATTEQFF.

The chain carries TRBV19 and TRBJ2-2, with D unresolved. The V gene lost 2 bases and the J gene lost 1 base, with 8 bases spanning the gap. Germline V gives CDR1 LNHDA, CDR2 SQIVND (reference sequence). The CDR3 length is 15 residues. The CDR3 protein is CASSISHGNTGELFF. DNA for the CDR3: TGTGCCAGTAGTATAAGTCACGGGAACACCGGGGAGCTGTTTTTT.